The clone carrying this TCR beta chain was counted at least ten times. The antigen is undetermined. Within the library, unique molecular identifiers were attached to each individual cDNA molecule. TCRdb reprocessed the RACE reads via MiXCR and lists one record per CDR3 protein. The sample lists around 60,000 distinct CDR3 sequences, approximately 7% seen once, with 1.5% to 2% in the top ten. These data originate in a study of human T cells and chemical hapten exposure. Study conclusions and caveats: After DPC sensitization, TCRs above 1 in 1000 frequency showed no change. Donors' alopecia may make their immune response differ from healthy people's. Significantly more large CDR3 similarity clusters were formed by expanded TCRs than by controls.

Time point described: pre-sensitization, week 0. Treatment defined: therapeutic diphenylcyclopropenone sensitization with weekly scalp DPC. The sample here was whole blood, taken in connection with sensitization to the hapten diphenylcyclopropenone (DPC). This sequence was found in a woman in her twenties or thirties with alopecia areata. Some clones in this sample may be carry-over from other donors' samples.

Here the CDR3 DNA reads TGTGCCAGCAGTTTAATTCATGGACAGGGGGCCTACGAGCAGTACTTC. This encodes CASSLIHGQGAYEQYF. V gene TRBV12-3 or TRBV12-4 combines with J gene TRBJ2-7; 10 positions match TRBD1. V lost 2 bases, J lost 2 bases, and 6 bases stayed unmatched. The CDR3 totals 16 residues.